This entry concerns a single T cell receptor beta chain. There is no known antigen for this receptor. Per-nucleotide qualities are absent, and no much larger clonotype sits a single base away. The cysteine opens and the phenylalanine closes a CDR3 of 17 amino acids. The retained sequence is limited to the CDR3, 51 bases, with the frame set at the first base. CDR1 and CDR2 were assigned from the germline V gene as SGHTA and FQGNSA. Trimming takes 5 bases from V and 1 base from J, and the germline ends sit 21 bases apart. This specimen comes from a study of T cells in Graves' hyperthyroidism and ophthalmopathy (dated 2019 in TCRdb). Context from the whole study: Peripheral blood samples were taken at the time of initial diagnosis, prior to any treatment. Prospective prediction of ophthalmopathy was tested in an independent validation cohort consisting of some 20 hyperthyroidism patients and some 16 patients who later progressed to ophthalmopathy. In addition, the study compared T-cell repertoires in thyroid tissue and in blood from roughly 6 Graves' hyperthyroidism patients. After sampling, hyperthyroidism patients received methimazole starting at 30 mg daily, and ophthalmopathy patients received high-dose intravenous methylprednisolone. According to the paper, TCR Vbeta CDR3 sequencing was carried out on 135 peripheral blood samples, which came from about 45 ophthalmopathy, around 75 hyperthyroidism and roughly 17 progressor patients. The roughly 90 discovery patients were divided at random into training and test sets in a 7:3 ratio. TCR V-J signatures able to tell the groups apart were searched for in a discovery cohort of about a hundred patients, of whom 43 had Graves' ophthalmopathy and 57 had stable Graves' hyperthyroidism. The research as a whole found: Blood samples also contained most of the expanded thyroid clonotypes (frequency above 0.001), which suggests that blood repertoires may reflect thyroid immune responses. In validation, the model predicted progression to ophthalmopathy a median of approximately 6.3 months before onset, with roughly 68% sensitivity and about 72% specificity. Ophthalmopathy was separated from stable hyperthyroidism by a 13 V-J signature model, with around 90% sensitivity and 81% to 83% specificity obtained in cross-validation and 80%/75% obtained in testing. Sample size was not statistically predetermined, and blinding of investigators to group allocation was not performed.

The TCR beta CDR3 regions were amplified from the RNA transcripts. For the first round of RT-PCR on the TCR CDR3, the HTBI primer set was used together with the Qiagen OneStep RT-PCR kit. A second multiplex PCR round built the libraries, followed by size selection and purification. Libraries were sequenced paired-end with 100 bp reads on an Illumina HiSeq2000. Per the source publication's procedure: Raw data were processed with SOAPnuke, discarding reads with adapters, uncalled bases, mean Phred below 15, or no exact constant-primer or identifier match. High-quality paired reads were merged with COPE v1.2.5, and unique nucleotide sequences were defined as clonotypes. MiTCR v1.1 was used to align clonotypes to the IMGT TRBV, TRBD and TRBJ reference segments. The analysis was restricted to V-J combinations with a frequency above 0.0001, which together covered roughly 99% of the repertoires. The TCS score was defined as the ratio of F50 (clonal expansion) to E x V (chaos), calculated using BLOSUM62-based TCRdist between CDR3 peptides within each V-J. Welch's t-statistics and random forest reduced 500 to 550 V-J features to fewer than 15, which were used in a naive Bayes classifier (R e1071). TCRdb trimmed the raw reads at Q25, called clones with MiXCR and kept productive beta chains. Each CDR3 protein appears once, grouped with its most common genes and DNA. It is TCRdb's table, rather than the study itself, that gives the V and J calls and clone size. The sample table lists approximately 360,000 distinct CDR3 sequences, 15% to 19% of them with a count of one. The ten largest clones capture around 30% of the sample.

Hyperthyroidism patients were newly diagnosed, with disease duration under 2 months, and aged 18 to 65 years. Exclusion was applied to patients with uncontrolled infections, other autoimmune diseases, pregnancy or lactation. Diagnoses were established on the basis of clinical symptoms, serum thyroxine and TRAb, thyroid ultrasound, and orbital computed tomography. For progressor patients, blood was drawn at the first diagnosis of hyperthyroidism, before any ophthalmopathy symptoms had appeared. PBMCs were isolated from 7.5 to 10 ml of fresh peripheral blood by Ficoll-Paque density gradient centrifugation. Patients classed as progressors first received a Graves' hyperthyroidism diagnosis and then went on to develop ophthalmopathy during follow-up. Total RNA was extracted using Trizol reagent, and RNA quality was assessed on an Agilent 2100 Bioanalyzer.

The chain employs TRBV7-2 and TRBJ2-7; too little of a D gene remains to name it. This sequence originates from a woman aged 18-29 years with Graves' hyperthyroidism that later progressed to Graves' ophthalmopathy. The sample taken for sequencing was blood. The CDR3 corresponds to CASSRIGAHSTSYEQYF. The nucleotide sequence is given as TGTGCCAGCAGCCGCATTGGTGCACATTCGACATCCTACGAGCAGTACTTC.